Ten or more counts support the clone carrying this T cell receptor (beta chain). Antigen unknown. This CDR3 has 18 amino acids. V lost 0 bases, J lost 0 bases, and 8 bases stayed unmatched. Germline V gene sequence: CDR1 MNHEY, CDR2 SVGEGT. The beta constant-region primer was an equimolar mix of two oligonucleotides covering TRBC1 and TRBC2. TCRdb re-called the UMI-ligation and nested PCR reads through MiXCR, storing one row per CDR3 protein. This sample has under 100,000 distinct CDR3 sequences, with roughly 7% found just once. This record comes from a study of naive and memory T cell subsets. General study findings and limits: Expression changes during T cell differentiation may affect RNA-based TCR counts. There was no ground truth to check naive and memory subset results. Naive and memory subsets had different power law exponents for TCR abundance.

The receptor was derived from a human donor in good health. V usage is TRBV6-2 or TRBV6-3 and J usage is TRBJ1-1; 9 bases map to TRBD1. Sequenced sample: central memory CD4+ T cells from blood. The CDR3 is CASSYSLPGQGLNTEAFF. The CDR3 nucleotides read TGTGCCAGCAGTTACTCGTTACCGGGACAGGGCTTGAACACTGAAGCTTTCTTT.